The 25 T cell receptor beta chains below come from one sample, sequenced in a study of T-cell memory formation after mild COVID-19. TCRdb reprocessed the 5' RACE reads with MiXCR, giving one entry per CDR3 protein. Of 450,000 to 650,000 distinct CDR3 sequences in the sample, approximately 18% were seen once. The sample comprised PBMCs or a T cell subset sorted from them (not recorded which). These receptors were collected from an adult woman who had mild COVID-19 (a few samples of this study predate the infection). Cell type and time point are not known.

The gene calls are TRBV7-8 and TRBJ2-3; no clear D. This CDR3 is 15 amino acids long. Germline assignment: CDR1 SGHVS and CDR2 FQNEAQ. V was pared by 0 bases and J by 1 base, with 8 bases between. Here the CDR3 reads CASSLAKSGTDTQYF. The DNA of the CDR3 is TGTGCCAGCAGCTTAGCGAAGAGCGGCACAGATACGCAGTATTTT. Full variable domain (missing parts from reference TRBV7-8 and TRBJ2-3): GAGVSQSPRYKVAKRGQDVALRCDPISGHVSLFWYQQALGQGPEFLTYFQNEAQLDKSGLPSDRFFAERPEGSVSTLKIQRTQQEDSAVYLCASSLAKSGTDTQYFGPGTRLTVL.

This chain connects TRBV10-3 to TRBJ2-1; D perhaps matches TRBD2 (6 bases). Germline CDR1 reads ENHRY; CDR2 reads SYGVKD. V was trimmed by 7 bases and J by 3 bases, leaving 13 bases between them. This CDR3 is built from 14 residues. CDR3 loop: CAIKRDSDYNEQFF. The CDR3 DNA is TGTGCCATCAAACGGGACTCCGACTACAATGAGCAGTTCTTC.

The sample holds a few counts of this clonotype. The chain is built from TRBV19 and TRBJ1-1; D is unclear. Germline lookup yields CDR1 LNHDA and CDR2 SQIVND (reference sequence). V was cut by 6 bases and J by 5 bases, with 19 bases left in between. The CDR3 spans 15 residues. The CDR3 DNA sequence: TGTGCCAGTAGCAATCTTCACAGCCTAGGGACTGAAGCTTTCTTT. It specifies CASSNLHSLGTEAFF.

This clonotype was found a few times. This chain links TRBV30 with TRBJ2-7; the match to TRBD1 covers 9 bases. The germline V gene encodes CDR1 GTSNPN and CDR2 SVGIG (reference sequence). The CDR3 contains 12 residues. After removal of 8 bases from V and 3 bases from J, the junction contained 5 bases not matched to a gene. Written as DNA, the CDR3 is TGTGCCGGGACAGGGACTTACTACGAGCAGTACTTC. The encoded protein is CAGTGTYYEQYF. Looking up the rest from reference TRBV30 and TRBJ2-7 gives the full variable domain: SQTIHQWPATLVQPVGSPLSLECTVEGTSNPNLYWYRQAAGRGLQLLFYSVGIGQISSEVPQNLSASRPQDRQFILSSKKLLLSDSGFYLCAGTGTYYEQYFGPGTRLTVT.

This clonotype has just a few counts. The rearrangement links TRBV6-5 to TRBJ2-7; TRBD1 might be the D (6 bases). The CDR3 has 16 amino acids. The V gene lost 2 bases and the J gene lost 0 bases, with 14 bases spanning the gap. Germline V CDR1 and CDR2: MNHEY, SVGAGI. Here the CDR3 DNA reads TGTGCCAGCAGTTACGACAGGTCTTCCCTCTCCTACGAGCAGTACTTC. Translating gives CASSYDRSSLSYEQYF.

The chain has TRBV12-3 or TRBV12-4 and TRBJ1-1, with 9 bases that match TRBD1. The ends lost 3 bases at V and 4 bases at J; junction bases unmatched: 12. CDR3 size: 17 residues. In DNA, the CDR3 is TGTGCCAGCAGTTTTTTTAAGGGGGACAGGGTATTCACTGAAGCTTTCTTT. Encoded protein: CASSFFKGDRVFTEAFF.

The table lists this clonotype with a few counts. J is TRBJ2-3 and V is TRBV3-1; 8 positions match TRBD2. Germline trimming cut 0 bases from V and 5 bases from J; bases unmatched to any gene: 1. The CDR3 is 14 residues long. Germline-derived CDR1 and CDR2 are LGHDT and YNNKEL (reference sequence). DNA of the CDR3: TGTGCCAGCAGCCAAGAGGGACTAGGAGATACGCAGTATTTT. Protein: CASSQEGLGDTQYF.

The gene calls are TRBV6-2 or TRBV6-3 and TRBJ2-7; 8 nucleotides match TRBD1. With 6 bases clipped from V and 2 bases from J, the junction kept 9 bases outside the gene matches. This CDR3 comprises 15 residues. The V gene's germline CDR1 is MNHEY and CDR2 SVGEGT. Here the CDR3 reads CASSLRQGRTYEQYF. The CDR3 nucleotides are TGTGCCAGCAGCCTCCGACAGGGGAGAACCTACGAGCAGTACTTC.

This rearrangement joins TRBV27 to TRBJ2-2; the D call may be TRBD1 or TRBD2 (5 bases each). The CDR3 contains 16 residues. Looked up from germline, CDR1 is MNHEY and CDR2 is SMNVEV (reference sequence). Trimming removed 5 bases from V and 4 bases from J, with 17 bases in between. The CDR3 region has the DNA TGTGCCAGCAGTCCAAAGGGACCCGGAGCCACCGGGGAGCTGTTTTTT. It is translated as CASSPKGPGATGELFF.

The chain carries TRBV20-1 and TRBJ2-6; TRBD1 matches 8 bases. Germline-derived CDR1 and CDR2 are DFQATT and SNEGSKA (reference sequence). J lost 1 base, V lost 6 bases, and 8 bases had no gene match. The CDR3 spans 16 residues. DNA of the CDR3: TGCAGTGCCTCCCGGGACAGGAGATCTGGGGCCAACGTCCTGACTTTC. This sequence encodes CSASRDRRSGANVLTF.

About this clonotype: Just one base apart from a much larger clone, this may be a read error. The J gene is TRBJ2-7, the V gene TRBV7-3; no reliable D call. Germline V CDR1 and CDR2: SGHTA, FQGTGA. V shed 3 bases and J shed 3 bases, with 9 bases lying between them. The CDR3 covers 13 residues. Here the CDR3 reads CASSFGAGYEQYF. The CDR3 bases are TGTGCCAGCAGCTTCGGAGCAGGCTACGAGCAGTACTTC.

This clonotype was seen more than once but under ten times. The chain joins TRBV9 to TRBJ2-1; 9 bases align to TRBD2. CDR3 length equals 16 residues. Germline CDR1 and CDR2: SGDLS and YYNGEE. The J segment lost 4 bases and the V segment lost 0 bases, leaving 5 bases of the junction unmatched. The CDR3 sequence is CASSVGSSGAYNEQFF. As DNA, the CDR3 is TGTGCCAGCAGCGTAGGGTCTAGCGGGGCTTACAATGAGCAGTTCTTC.

This clonotype has a handful of counts. The chain carries TRBV29-1 and TRBJ1-5; TRBD1 aligns across 9 bases. This CDR3 contains 13 residues. The J segment lost 4 bases and the V segment lost 6 bases, leaving 4 bases of the junction unmatched. The germline V gene encodes CDR1 SQVTM and CDR2 ANQGSEA. For the CDR3, the DNA is TGCAGCGTGGGGACAGGGCGGAATCAGCCCCAGCATTTT. It encodes CSVGTGRNQPQHF.

The J gene is TRBJ1-5, the V gene TRBV20-1; tentatively, D is TRBD1 (6 bases). V was trimmed by 3 bases and J by 14 bases, leaving 14 bases between them. The CDR3 is 11 amino acids. Germline values: CDR1 DFQATT, CDR2 SNEGSKA (reference sequence). The CDR3, as DNA: TGCAGTGCTAGCCGACAGGAAAGCGAGCATTTT. It translates to CSASRQESEHF.

This clonotype showed up just a few times. The V gene is TRBV3-1, the J gene TRBJ2-3; TRBD2 aligns across 8 bases. Germline assignment: CDR1 LGHDT and CDR2 YNNKEL (reference sequence). V lost 0 bases and J lost 4; bases outside the gene matches: 6. CDR3 size: 16 residues. In nucleotides, the CDR3 is TGTGCCAGCAGCCAAGAGAGGACGGGGGGGGCAGATACGCAGTATTTT. Translated, it gives CASSQERTGGADTQYF.

In this sample, this clonotype turned up a few times. J is TRBJ2-1 and V is TRBV5-1; 7 nucleotides agree with TRBD2. V was pared by 0 bases and J by 3 bases, with 6 bases of the junction left unmatched. The CDR3 extends over 16 amino acids. Germline values: CDR1 SGHRS, CDR2 YFSETQ. CDR3 in DNA: TGCGCCAGCAGCTTGGCCGGGGGGAGTTTCTACAATGAGCAGTTCTTC. Amino acid sequence: CASSLAGGSFYNEQFF. The full variable domain, in which reference TRBV5-1 and TRBJ2-1 provide the parts outside the CDR3, is KAGVTQTPRYLIKTRGQQVTLSCSPISGHRSVSWYQQTPGQGLQFLFEYFSETQRNKGNFPGRFSGRQFSNSRSEMNVSTLELGDSALYLCASSLAGGSFYNEQFFGPGTRLTVL.

The chain links TRBV7-3 to TRBJ1-1; the match to TRBD1 covers 7 bases. In germline, CDR1 is SGHTA, CDR2 FQGTGA. Trimming took 6 bases from V and 6 from J; bases not matched to a gene: 7. The CDR3 is made up of 13 amino acids. The CDR3 coding sequence is TGTGCCAGCAGAGCCGACAGGGACTCTGAAGCTTTCTTT. Protein product: CASRADRDSEAFF.

This chain joins TRBV7-9 and TRBJ2-5, with D perhaps matching TRBD2 (5 bases). CDR1 and CDR2 from the germline V gene are SEHNR and FQNEAQ (reference sequence). V was pared by 1 base and J by 5 bases, with 11 bases between. CDR3 length: 14 amino acids. The DNA of the CDR3 is TGTGCCAGCAGCTTAGTCGTAGCGTGGGAGACCCAGTACTTC. It is translated as CASSLVVAWETQYF. The full variable domain, its missing parts supplied by reference TRBV7-9 and TRBJ2-5, is DTGVSQNPRHKITKRGQNVTFRCDPISEHNRLYWYRQTLGQGPEFLTYFQNEAQLEKSRLLSDRFSAERPKGSFSTLEIQRTEQGDSAMYLCASSLVVAWETQYFGPGTRLLVL.

This clonotype was counted a single time. The chain combines TRBV19 with TRBJ2-1; no clear D. The germline V gene has CDR1 LNHDA and CDR2 SQIVND (reference sequence). The germline V and J ends were trimmed by 6 bases and 4 bases, with 16 bases remaining between them. The CDR3 loop spans 15 amino acids. The CDR3 sequence is CASREQVHSYNEQFF. The CDR3 DNA follows: TGTGCCAGTAGGGAGCAGGTCCATTCATACAATGAGCAGTTCTTC.

This chain connects TRBV7-7 to TRBJ2-1; TRBD1 matches at 9 bases. The CDR3 runs to 15 residues. V shed 5 bases, J shed 8 bases, and the junction held 10 bases outside the gene matches. CDR1 and CDR2 (germline): SSHAT, FNYEAQ (reference sequence). CDR3 sequence (DNA): TGTGCCAGCAGCCCCTACGTTCGACAGGGGGATGAGCAGTTCTTC. Amino acids: CASSPYVRQGDEQFF. The whole variable domain, filled in from reference TRBV7-7 and TRBJ2-1, reads GAGVSQSPRYKVTKRGQDVTLRCDPISSHATLYWYQQALGQGPEFLTYFNYEAQPDKSGLPSDRFSAERPEGSISTLTIQRTEQRDSAMYRCASSPYVRQGDEQFFGPGTRLTVL.

This chain joins TRBV10-3 and TRBJ1-5; D is perhaps TRBD1 (5 bases). The V end lost 6 bases, the J end lost 6 bases, and 12 bases lay between the germline ends. There are 13 residues in the CDR3. Germline values: CDR1 ENHRY, CDR2 SYGVKD. Here the CDR3 reads CAISGTDRQPQHF. Here the CDR3 DNA reads TGTGCCATCAGCGGGACTGATCGTCAGCCCCAGCATTTT.

The V gene is TRBV12-3 or TRBV12-4, the J gene TRBJ2-1, with 7 bases fitting TRBD1. This CDR3 is 15 amino acids long. Germline trimming cut 3 bases from V and 6 bases from J; bases unmatched to any gene: 8. The CDR3 loop is CASSLTGSSSNEQFF. The DNA of the CDR3 is TGTGCCAGCAGTTTGACAGGGTCGTCAAGCAATGAGCAGTTCTTC.

This clonotype was observed a few times. The V gene is TRBV6-2 or TRBV6-3, the J gene TRBJ2-5; TRBD2 matches 7 bases. The V and J ends lost 7 bases and 5 bases, in that order; junction bases with no gene match: 13. CDR3 length equals 15 residues. Per the germline V gene, CDR1 is MNHEY and CDR2 is SVGEGT. Here the CDR3 DNA reads TGTGCCAGCACCATTCCCCGGACTAGTTATGAGACCCAGTACTTC. This encodes CASTIPRTSYETQYF.

In its sample, this clonotype was seen a few times. The V gene is TRBV5-4, the J gene TRBJ2-2, with D possibly being TRBD1 (5 bases). Trimming removed 4 bases at V and 2 bases at J, with 15 bases between. Germline assignment: CDR1 SGHNT and CDR2 YYREEE (reference sequence). This CDR3 has 16 residues. CDR3 in DNA: TGTGCCAGCAGCCGTGGGGCAGGGAAAAACACCGGGGAGCTGTTTTTT. It codes for CASSRGAGKNTGELFF.

This chain connects TRBV10-3 to TRBJ1-5, with D maybe TRBD1 (5 bases). This CDR3 region has 17 residues. The ends were cut back, 4 bases at V and 1 base at J, with 17 bases in the middle. Germline lookup yields CDR1 ENHRY and CDR2 SYGVKD. For the CDR3, the DNA is TGTGCCATCAGTGTGGGACTGCCGGAAGGGAGCAATCAGCCCCAGCATTTT. This translates into CAISVGLPEGSNQPQHF.